Each of the 29 T cell receptor beta chains below was sequenced from the same sample in a study of CD8 T cells in Susac syndrome. The RNA, about 0.45 to 1 ug, was put through reverse transcription using random hexamers. MiXCR was run by TCRdb on the immunoSEQ multiplex PCR reads, yielding one entry per CDR3 protein. The sample includes 75,000 to 100,000 distinct CDR3 sequences, roughly 94% of them seen just once. Input material: CD8+ T cells from PBMCs. These receptors all stem from a human donor with Susac syndrome.

This chain links TRBV27 with TRBJ1-1; weak D call: TRBD1 (5 bases). The CDR3 runs to 13 residues. V gave up 0 bases and J gave up 4 bases, with 6 bases separating them. Germline CDR1 is MNHEY and CDR2 is SMNVEV (reference sequence). CDR3 in DNA: TGTGCCAGCAGTTTATCGGGGGGCACTGAAGCTTTCTTT. It specifies CASSLSGGTEAFF.

V and J are TRBV29-1 and TRBJ2-7; tentative D call: TRBD2 (7 bases). The germline gives CDR1 SQVTM, CDR2 ANQGSEA. This CDR3 contains 17 residues. Trimming took 0 bases from V and 2 from J, leaving 20 bases between them. This CDR3 reads CSVEEGSGGGEPYEQYF. For the CDR3, the DNA is TGCAGCGTTGAAGAGGGTTCGGGGGGCGGAGAGCCCTACGAGCAGTACTTC.

Only one count was recorded for this clonotype. The V gene is TRBV18, the J gene TRBJ2-5, with a tentative D call TRBD2 (7 bases). V dropped 2 bases and J dropped 2 bases, with 18 bases sitting between them. The germline V gene encodes CDR1 KGHSH and CDR2 LQKENI. The CDR3 runs to 17 residues. CDR3 loop: CASSPGVGGGPQETQYF. As DNA, the CDR3 is TGTGCCAGCTCACCAGGGGTTGGCGGGGGCCCTCAAGAGACCCAGTACTTC.

V gene TRBV7-9 combines with J gene TRBJ2-3, with a weak D call TRBD1 (6 bases). CDR1 and CDR2 from the germline V gene are SEHNR and FQNEAQ (reference sequence). The CDR3 covers 13 residues. The germline V and J ends were trimmed by 3 bases and 8 bases, with 12 bases remaining between them. The CDR3 DNA reads TGTGCCAGCAGCTTCAGGGGTGACGTTACGCAGTATTTT. Encoded protein: CASSFRGDVTQYF.

The V and J genes are TRBV7-8 and TRBJ2-7; D ambiguous. This CDR3 is 14 amino acids long. The ends were cut back, 1 base at V and 4 bases at J, with 11 bases in the middle. Germline lookup yields CDR1 SGHVS and CDR2 FQNEAQ. The CDR3 region has the DNA TGTGCCAGCAGCTTAGGGCGTGAATTGTACGAGCAGTACTTC. Amino acid sequence: CASSLGRELYEQYF. Supplemented by reference TRBV7-8 and TRBJ2-7, the full variable domain reads GAGVSQSPRYKVAKRGQDVALRCDPISGHVSLFWYQQALGQGPEFLTYFQNEAQLDKSGLPSDRFFAERPEGSVSTLKIQRTQQEDSAVYLCASSLGRELYEQYFGPGTRLTVT.

J is TRBJ1-4 and V is TRBV14; D is unclear. Germline V gene lookup returns CDR1 SGHDN and CDR2 FVKESK. The germline V and J ends were trimmed by 0 bases and 7 bases, with 15 bases remaining between them. This CDR3 contains 16 residues. The CDR3 coding sequence is TGTGCCAGCAGCCAAGAGGAGGGAGTAGAAGGTGAAAAACTGTTTTTT. Residues: CASSQEEGVEGEKLFF.

The chain combines TRBV27 with TRBJ2-1, with D maybe TRBD1 (5 bases). Germline V gives CDR1 MNHEY, CDR2 SMNVEV (reference sequence). The CDR3 has 15 residues. The V end lost 3 bases, the J end lost 6 bases, and 15 bases lay between the germline ends. Written as DNA, the CDR3 is TGTGCCAGCAGTTTCCAGGGTTTCGGCGTCAATGAGCAGTTCTTC. Protein: CASSFQGFGVNEQFF.

The chain uses TRBV12-3 or TRBV12-4 and TRBJ1-2; no clear D gene. Trimming took off 8 bases at V and 7 bases at J, with 11 bases between the two ends. This CDR3 is built from 11 residues. CDR3 protein: CASRGHSGYTF. CDR3 DNA: TGTGCCAGCCGAGGGCATTCTGGCTACACCTTC.

This clonotype was observed a single time. The rearrangement uses TRBV3-1 and TRBJ2-7, with D unclear. Germline loops: CDR1 LGHDT, CDR2 YNNKEL (reference sequence). This CDR3 region has 13 residues. V was cut by 5 bases and J by 3 bases, with 11 bases left in between. The CDR3 DNA reads TGTGCCAGCAGCTTTCGAGGCTACTACGAGCAGTACTTC. This gives the protein CASSFRGYYEQYF.

V is TRBV20-1 and J is TRBJ2-1, with a weak D call TRBD1 (6 bases). With 4 bases removed from V and 7 bases from J, the gap between germline ends came to 17 bases. In germline, CDR1 is DFQATT, CDR2 SNEGSKA (reference sequence). This CDR3 has 14 residues. CDR3 DNA: TGCAGTGCTAAACGACAGGCAGGCAAGAATGAGCAGTTCTTC. Residues: CSAKRQAGKNEQFF.

This chain joins TRBV28 and TRBJ2-7; TRBD2 might be the D (6 bases). The CDR3 is made up of 13 amino acids. V was pared by 5 bases and J by 9 bases, with 17 bases between. The germline gives CDR1 MDHEN, CDR2 SYDVKM. The CDR3 protein is CASSLGSRGGQYF. The CDR3 region has the DNA TGTGCCAGCAGTCTTGGCTCCCGGGGAGGGCAGTACTTC. The variable domain in full, completed from reference TRBV28 and TRBJ2-7, reads DVKVTQSSRYLVKRTGEKVFLECVQDMDHENMFWYRQDPGLGLRLIYFSYDVKMKEKGDIPEGYSVSREKKERFSLILESASTNQTSMYLCASSLGSRGGQYFGPGTRLTVT.

The chain has TRBV21-1 and TRBJ2-5. TRBV21-1 is a listed pseudogene. This CDR3 is 14 amino acids long. CDR3 sequence: CASSKERWGETQYF. Written as DNA, the CDR3 is TGTGCCAGCAGCAAGGAGCGATGGGGTGAGACCCAGTACTTC.

The chain combines TRBV14 with TRBJ1-2, with no clear D. V was clipped by 5 bases and J by 3 bases, with 7 bases between them. CDR3 length equals 12 residues. Germline V gene data show CDR1 as SGHDN and CDR2 as FVKESK. CDR3 nucleotides: TGTGCCAGCAGCTTTAAAGACTATGGCTACACCTTC. Translated, it gives CASSFKDYGYTF.

This rearrangement joins TRBV9 to TRBJ2-1; D uncertain. Germline V gene sequence: CDR1 SGDLS, CDR2 YYNGEE. The CDR3 has 12 amino acids. Trimming shortened V by 3 bases and J by 10 bases, and 11 bases separated the two germline ends. CDR3 bases: TGTGCCAGCAGCGGGGTGGCGGCGGAGCAGTTCTTC. Its protein is CASSGVAAEQFF. Complete variable domain (other parts from reference TRBV9 and TRBJ2-1): DSGVTQTPKHLITATGQRVTLRCSPRSGDLSVYWYQQSLDQGLQFLIQYYNGEERAKGNILERFSAQQFPDLHSELNLSSLELGDSALYFCASSGVAAEQFFGPGTRLTVL.

The chain joins TRBV30 to TRBJ2-2, with 11 positions matching TRBD1. Germline assignment: CDR1 GTSNPN and CDR2 SVGIG (reference sequence). The CDR3 contains 13 residues. J was trimmed by 4 bases and V by 5 bases; bases with no gene match: 0. CDR3 nucleotides: TGTGCCTGGGGGACAGGGGGCACCGGGGAGCTGTTTTTT. This gives the protein CAWGTGGTGELFF. Filled out from reference TRBV30 and TRBJ2-2, the complete variable domain reads SQTIHQWPATLVQPVGSPLSLECTVEGTSNPNLYWYRQAAGRGLQLLFYSVGIGQISSEVPQNLSASRPQDRQFILSSKKLLLSDSGFYLCAWGTGGTGELFFGEGSRLTVL.

The chain has TRBV11-1 and TRBJ1-4, with D maybe TRBD1 (5 bases). This CDR3 is built from 14 residues. The V and J ends lost 5 bases and 8 bases respectively, with 15 bases between them. Germline V CDR1 and CDR2: SGHAT, FQDESV (reference sequence). The CDR3 bases are TGTGCCAGCAGCGTCGGACATTTTGAGGAAAAACTGTTTTTT. The encoded protein is CASSVGHFEEKLFF.

This chain connects TRBV11-2 to TRBJ1-1, with D hard to call. The germline CDR1 and CDR2 sequences are SGHAT and FQNNGV. V lost 1 base and J 6 bases, leaving 9 bases between the germline ends. The CDR3 consists of 13 residues. The CDR3 is CASSLGDPPEAFF. CDR3 sequence (DNA): TGTGCCAGCAGCTTAGGTGACCCTCCTGAAGCTTTCTTT.

The rearrangement uses TRBV6-4 and TRBJ2-2; D is ambiguous. With 2 bases removed from V and 6 bases from J, the gap between germline ends came to 10 bases. Germline assignment: CDR1 MRHNA and CDR2 SNTAGT. The CDR3 contains 14 residues. CDR3: CASSDDSAPGELFF. The CDR3, as DNA: TGTGCCAGCAGTGACGACTCGGCGCCCGGGGAGCTGTTTTTT.

The V and J genes are TRBV4-1 and TRBJ1-1; D is undetermined. CDR3 length: 14 residues. Germline CDR1 MGHRA, CDR2 YSYEKL. The ends were cut back, 1 base at V and 1 base at J, with 7 bases in the middle. CDR3 loop: CASSQAAGNTEAFF. CDR3 in DNA: TGCGCCAGCAGCCAAGCCGCGGGGAACACTGAAGCTTTCTTT.

The genes are TRBV4-2 and TRBJ2-7; possible D gene TRBD1, 5 bases. V was cut by 1 base and J by 3 bases, with 10 bases left in between. CDR3 length: 14 residues. Germline CDR1 LGHNA, CDR2 YNFKEQ. CDR3 bases: TGTGCCAGCAGCCAAGCAAGGGGTTTCTACGAGCAGTACTTC. As protein: CASSQARGFYEQYF.

This clonotype was counted only a few times. The chain joins TRBV7-8 to TRBJ2-1; 9 positions agree with TRBD2. The junction had 6 bases not matched to a gene; V was cut back by 5 bases and J by 7 bases. The CDR3 covers 14 residues. From germline, CDR1 is SGHVS and CDR2 FQNEAQ. CDR3 nucleotide sequence: TGTGCCAGCAGCACTGGACTAGCGAGGAATGAGCAGTTCTTC. Its translation: CASSTGLARNEQFF. The full variable domain, completed using reference TRBV7-8 and TRBJ2-1, is GAGVSQSPRYKVAKRGQDVALRCDPISGHVSLFWYQQALGQGPEFLTYFQNEAQLDKSGLPSDRFFAERPEGSVSTLKIQRTQQEDSAVYLCASSTGLARNEQFFGPGTRLTVL.

The rearrangement uses TRBV6-2 or TRBV6-3 and TRBJ2-7; the match to TRBD2 covers 9 bases. J was trimmed by 4 bases and V by 6 bases; bases with no gene match: 13. This CDR3 contains 16 residues. Germline lookup yields CDR1 MNHEY and CDR2 SVGEGT. This CDR3 reads CASRPRTLAGGYEQYF. The CDR3 nucleotides are TGTGCCAGCAGACCTAGAACGCTGGCGGGAGGGTACGAGCAGTACTTC.

This clonotype has just one count. The rearrangement joins TRBV15 to TRBJ2-1; 12 bases map to TRBD2. The CDR3 is 17 amino acids. CDR1 is LNHNV and CDR2 is YYDKDF in the germline V gene (reference sequence). The ends lost 0 bases at V and 7 bases at J; junction bases unmatched: 7. For the CDR3, the DNA is TGTGCCACCAGCAGAGATCCCCTAGCGGGGGGGCCAAATGAGCAGTTCTTC. It encodes CATSRDPLAGGPNEQFF.

This clonotype was counted a single time. The J gene is TRBJ2-7, the V gene TRBV20-1; possibly TRBD2 for D (5 bases). Between the trimmed V and J ends, which lost 3 bases and 2 bases, there was a span of 11 bases. The CDR3 runs to 13 residues. Per the germline V gene, CDR1 is DFQATT and CDR2 is SNEGSKA (reference sequence). The CDR3, as DNA: TGCAGTGCTAGGGTGGGAGAACCCTACGAGCAGTACTTC. Protein product: CSARVGEPYEQYF.

The chain links TRBV24-1 to TRBJ2-3, with TRBD1 matching over 8 bases. Germline-derived CDR1 and CDR2 are KGHDR and SFDVKD. CDR3 size: 18 residues. Trimming took 1 base from V and 2 from J; bases not matched to a gene: 10. This CDR3 reads CATSDFRGSTGVTDTQYF. The CDR3 DNA sequence: TGTGCCACCAGTGATTTTCGGGGCTCGACAGGGGTCACAGATACGCAGTATTTT.

The chain uses TRBV14 and TRBJ2-7, with D possibly TRBD2 on 7 matching bases. CDR1 SGHDN and CDR2 FVKESK come from the germline V gene. The germline V and J ends were trimmed by 0 bases and 7 bases, with 16 bases remaining between them. This CDR3 comprises 15 residues. CDR3 residues: CASSQEWRGHIEQYF. The CDR3, as DNA: TGTGCCAGCAGCCAAGAATGGCGGGGGCATATAGAGCAGTACTTC.

This CDR3 reads CASSPQTDVNTEAFF. CDR3 bases: TGTGCCAGCAGCCCTCAGACAGATGTGAACACTGAAGCTTTCTTT. This chain joins TRBV5-4 and TRBJ1-1; D perhaps matches TRBD1 (5 bases). The CDR3 loop spans 15 amino acids. Trimming took 4 bases from V and 0 from J, leaving 13 bases between them. CDR1 and CDR2 (germline): SGHNT, YYREEE (reference sequence).

The chain links TRBV19 to TRBJ2-5; D is uncertain. CDR3 length: 10 residues. Germline values: CDR1 LNHDA, CDR2 SQIVND (reference sequence). The CDR3: CACGKETQYF. The CDR3, as DNA: TGTGCGTGTGGAAAAGAGACCCAGTACTTC.

V is TRBV19 and J is TRBJ2-7; D is unclear. The CDR3 totals 13 residues. V was cut by 6 bases and J by 2 bases, with 11 bases left in between. Germline lookup yields CDR1 LNHDA and CDR2 SQIVND (reference sequence). CDR3 loop: CASSLGITYEQYF. The CDR3 DNA reads TGTGCCAGTAGCCTCGGTATCACCTACGAGCAGTACTTC.